Shown below are 22 T cell receptor beta chains from a single sample sequenced in a study of cytomegalovirus exposure and HLA in healthy donors. PCR involved 60 Vbeta and 13 Jbeta primers. Measured with immunoSEQ multiplex PCR; TCRdb has only the in-frame clones, and not every one. The sample consists of about 110,000 clones, roughly 80% of them appearing once. The sequencing input was PBMCs. The source is a young man in good health and CMV-seropositive.

The rearrangement links TRBV5-5 to TRBJ2-1; possibly TRBD1 for D (5 bases). CDR3 length: 13 amino acids. Trimming left V 5 bases short and J 6 bases short, with 12 bases between. CDR1 is SGHKS, CDR2 YYEKEE, per germline (reference sequence). The CDR3 DNA sequence: TGTGCCAGCAGACAGACAGTCGTCAATGAGCAGTTCTTC. Translated, it gives CASRQTVVNEQFF. The whole variable domain, filled in from reference TRBV5-5 and TRBJ2-1, reads DAGVTQSPTHLIKTRGQQVTLRCSPISGHKSVSWYQQVLGQGPQFIFQYYEKEERGRGNFPDRFSARQFPNYSSELNVNALLLGDSALYLCASRQTVVNEQFFGPGTRLTVL.

The genes are TRBV6-5 and TRBJ2-6, with D uncertain. The CDR3 length is 14 residues. Per the germline V gene, CDR1 is MNHEY and CDR2 is SVGAGI. V was cut by 6 bases and J by 0 bases, with 6 bases left in between. The CDR3 sequence: CASSQFSGANVLTF. Written as DNA, the CDR3 is TGTGCCAGCAGCCAGTTCTCTGGGGCCAACGTCCTGACTTTC.

J is TRBJ2-1 and V is TRBV7-6; D is uncertain. Trimming removed 5 bases from V and 7 bases from J, with 6 bases in between. CDR1 and CDR2 from the germline V gene are SGHVS and FNYEAQ. The CDR3 covers 11 residues. The CDR3 loop is CASSRENEQFF. For the CDR3, the DNA is TGTGCCAGCAGCCGTGAGAATGAGCAGTTCTTC.

J is TRBJ2-1 and V is TRBV7-8; 11 bases line up with TRBD2. The CDR3 extends over 16 amino acids. The V gene end was trimmed by 6 bases and the J gene end by 3 bases; junction bases not matched to a gene: 7. In germline, CDR1 is SGHVS, CDR2 FQNEAQ. The CDR3 region has the DNA TGTGCCAGCAGAAGCCTAGCGGGAGGAGACTACAATGAGCAGTTCTTC. This gives the protein CASRSLAGGDYNEQFF.

The chain combines TRBV6-5 with TRBJ1-6, with D possibly matching TRBD1 (5 bases). CDR3 size: 15 residues. Trimming stripped 4 bases from V and 10 bases from J, with 17 bases between. Looked up from germline, CDR1 is MNHEY and CDR2 is SVGAGI. The DNA of the CDR3 is TGTGCCAGCAGTTCACTTGACAGAGTTGGGTCACCCCTCCACTTT. This encodes CASSSLDRVGSPLHF.

The chain joins TRBV5-1 to TRBJ1-2; TRBD1 matches at 8 bases. Losses at the gene ends were 4 bases for V and 6 bases for J; bases not matched to a gene: 2. CDR1 is SGHRS, CDR2 YFSETQ, per germline. This CDR3 spans 12 amino acids. The CDR3 DNA is TGCGCCAGCAGCCTGGACAGGGATGGCTACACCTTC. Translated, it gives CASSLDRDGYTF. The entire variable domain, with the rest obtained from reference TRBV5-1 and TRBJ1-2, is as follows: KAGVTQTPRYLIKTRGQQVTLSCSPISGHRSVSWYQQTPGQGLQFLFEYFSETQRNKGNFPGRFSGRQFSNSRSEMNVSTLELGDSALYLCASSLDRDGYTFGSGTRLTVV.

The chain recombines TRBV28 with TRBJ2-6; D remains unclear. Germline V lookup: CDR1 MDHEN, CDR2 SYDVKM. V gave up 4 bases and J gave up 0 bases, with 7 bases separating them. CDR3 length: 15 residues. The CDR3 region has the DNA TGTGCCAGCAGTTCGTCGGGCTCTGGGGCCAACGTCCTGACTTTC. Encoded protein: CASSSSGSGANVLTF. Complete variable domain (other parts from reference TRBV28 and TRBJ2-6): DVKVTQSSRYLVKRTGEKVFLECVQDMDHENMFWYRQDPGLGLRLIYFSYDVKMKEKGDIPEGYSVSREKKERFSLILESASTNQTSMYLCASSSSGSGANVLTFGAGSRLTVL.

This clone was recorded a few times. The rearrangement joins TRBV6-5 to TRBJ1-2; TRBD1 is a possible D gene (5 bases). The germline CDR1 and CDR2 sequences are MNHEY and SVGAGI. The CDR3 totals 13 residues. Trimming shortened V by 5 bases and J by 5 bases, and 12 bases separated the two germline ends. This CDR3 is CASSPTDRYGYTF. The CDR3 DNA is TGTGCCAGCAGTCCGACAGATAGATATGGCTACACCTTC.

The V gene is TRBV6-1, the J gene TRBJ1-3, with D hard to call. The CDR3 consists of 15 residues. CDR1 is MNHNS, CDR2 SASEGT, per germline. V gave up 0 bases and J gave up 3 bases, with 9 bases separating them. CDR3 DNA: TGTGCCAGCAGTGAAGCGTCGGAGGATGGAAACACCATATATTTT. Protein: CASSEASEDGNTIYF.

This clone was counted a few times. This chain links TRBV28 with TRBJ1-1; 7 bases match TRBD1. CDR1 MDHEN and CDR2 SYDVKM come from the germline V gene. This CDR3 is built from 13 residues. V shed 6 bases, J shed 4 bases, and the junction held 5 bases outside the gene matches. CDR3 sequence reads: CASRGPGGTEAFF. CDR3 DNA sequence: TGTGCCAGCAGGGGGCCAGGGGGCACTGAAGCTTTCTTT.

The chain combines TRBV5-4 with TRBJ2-7, with D tentatively TRBD2 (7 bases). Between the trimmed V and J ends, which lost 3 bases and 4 bases, there was a span of 20 bases. CDR1 and CDR2 from the germline V gene are SGHNT and YYREEE (reference sequence). This CDR3 has 16 amino acids. The DNA for the CDR3 is TGTGCCAGCAGCTCGAGGGGGGAGGGGCGGAATTACGAGCAGTACTTC. This encodes CASSSRGEGRNYEQYF.

This chain connects TRBV7-6 to TRBJ2-5; 14 nucleotides agree with TRBD2. CDR1 and CDR2 from the germline V gene are SGHVS and FNYEAQ. This CDR3 has 17 residues. J gave up 4 bases and V 0 bases, and 4 bases lay outside the gene matches. CDR3 amino acids: CASSLASGTSGRETQYF. DNA for the CDR3: TGTGCCAGCAGCTTAGCATCGGGGACTAGCGGGAGAGAGACCCAGTACTTC.

V is TRBV5-1 and J is TRBJ2-7; 7 positions agree with TRBD1. V trimming: 0 bases; J trimming: 2 bases; junction bases outside the gene matches: 5. This CDR3 contains 15 residues. In germline, CDR1 is SGHRS, CDR2 YFSETQ. This CDR3 reads CASSLVQGQTYEQYV. The DNA of the CDR3 is TGCGCCAGCAGCTTGGTTCAGGGACAGACCTACGAGCAGTACGTC.

The genes are TRBV16 and TRBJ2-7, with D maybe TRBD1 (6 bases). The V end was cut by 2 bases, the J end by 1 base, with 12 bases between. This CDR3 has 15 amino acids. CDR1 is KGHSY, CDR2 FQNENV, per germline. CDR3 coding DNA: TGTGCCAGCAGCCAAGTGGGGACAAGGTCCTACGAGCAGTACTTC. Amino acid sequence: CASSQVGTRSYEQYF.

This chain uses TRBV4-1 with TRBJ1-5; the D is unclear. Germline assignment: CDR1 MGHRA and CDR2 YSYEKL. CDR3 size: 16 residues. Between the trimmed V and J ends, which lost 0 bases and 4 bases, there was a span of 13 bases. The DNA for the CDR3 is TGCGCCAGCAGCCAAGATCAGCTCGGCGGGAATCAGCCCCAGCATTTT. It specifies CASSQDQLGGNQPQHF.

CDR3 DNA: TGCGCCAGCAGCCGAACACGATCGTCGGGGGGACGGTTGACCACTGAAGCTTTCTTT. It is translated as CASSRTRSSGGRLTTEAFF. The chain is built from TRBV4-1 and TRBJ1-1; the D gene is possibly TRBD1 (5 bases). Germline loops: CDR1 MGHRA, CDR2 YSYEKL. The CDR3 loop spans 19 amino acids. Trimming removed 4 bases at V and 4 bases at J, with 28 bases between.

This chain joins TRBV6-1 and TRBJ1-2; 8 bases align to TRBD1. The CDR3 has 14 residues. J gave up 8 bases and V 4 bases, and 9 bases lay outside the gene matches. In germline, CDR1 is MNHNS, CDR2 SASEGT. This CDR3 reads CASSGGRGLQGYTF. In DNA form, the CDR3 reads TGTGCCAGCAGTGGAGGCAGGGGGCTTCAAGGCTACACCTTC.

The sample holds a few counts of this clone. The chain carries TRBV5-6 and TRBJ1-2; 7 positions match TRBD1. The J call may be faulty, since TRBJ2-7 better matches the DNA end. CDR3 length: 14 residues. Germline V gene sequence: CDR1 SGHDT, CDR2 YYEEEE. The chain's CDR3 is CASSLGGFSYEQYV. The CDR3 nucleotides are TGTGCCAGCAGCTTAGGGGGCTTCAGCTACGAGCAGTACGTC.

The J gene is TRBJ2-7, the V gene TRBV5-8; perhaps TRBD1 as D (6 bases). The germline gives CDR1 SGHTS, CDR2 YDEGEE. The CDR3 covers 13 residues. Deletions cut 2 bases from V and 5 bases from J, with 11 bases between. This CDR3 reads CASSLLNRDEQYF. Here the CDR3 DNA reads TGTGCCAGCAGCTTATTAAACAGGGACGAGCAGTACTTC.

The chain has TRBV29-1 and TRBJ1-2; D perhaps matches TRBD1 (6 bases). The CDR3 contains 11 residues. V lost 0 bases to trimming and J lost 14 bases, with 13 bases between them. Per the germline V gene, CDR1 is SQVTM and CDR2 is ANQGSEA. CDR3 coding DNA: TGCAGCGTTGAAGATTGGAGGGGGGGTACCTTC. Its translation: CSVEDWRGGTF. Based on the CDR3 plus reference TRBV29-1 and TRBJ1-2, the full variable domain is SAVISQKPSRDICQRGTSLTIQCQVDSQVTMMFWYRQQPGQSLTLIATANQGSEATYESGFVIDKFPISRPNLTFSTLTVSNMSPEDSSIYLCSVEDWRGGTFGSGTRLTVV.

V and J are TRBV5-1 and TRBJ2-2; no definite D call. Germline V gives CDR1 SGHRS, CDR2 YFSETQ. CDR3 length: 14 amino acids. V gave up 1 base and J gave up 2 bases, with 6 bases separating them. CDR3 protein: CASSLRQNTGELFF. The CDR3 DNA sequence: TGCGCCAGCAGCTTGCGACAAAACACCGGGGAGCTGTTTTTT.

DNA for the CDR3: TGTGCCAGCAGCGACTCGGGACATATGAACACTGAAGCTTTCTTT. It specifies CASSDSGHMNTEAFF. This sequence joins TRBV5-4 and TRBJ1-1, with a tentative D call TRBD1 (6 bases). V was pared by 4 bases and J by 0 bases, with 13 bases between. Germline CDR1 and CDR2: SGHNT and YYREEE (reference sequence). The CDR3 has 15 residues.